This T cell receptor beta chain is drawn from a study of Graves' ophthalmopathy and Graves' hyperthyroidism. Germline V CDR1 and CDR2: MNHNS, SASEGT. The CDR3 length is 16 residues. Trimming took 4 bases from V and 4 from J; bases not matched to a gene: 10. No ophthalmopathy within 18 months of follow-up signified stable hyperthyroidism. Researchers took RNA transcripts and amplified TCR beta CDR3 regions from them. After a first-round RT-PCR with HTBI primers, a second-round multiplex PCR was run. Via MiXCR, TCRdb re-called the multiplex PCR reads, giving one row per CDR3 protein. This table has hundreds of thousands of distinct CDR3 sequences, more than 20% appearing once.

The TCR originated in a woman aged 18-29 years with stable Graves' hyperthyroidism. Sequencing was carried out using peripheral blood. The V call is TRBV6-1, the J call TRBJ1-1; 9 bases are shared with TRBD1. CDR3 DNA: TGTGCCAGCAGTGTCCCTGTAGGGACAGGGCTCACTGAAGCTTTCTTT. This encodes CASSVPVGTGLTEAFF.